Each of the 26 T cell receptor beta chains below was sequenced from the same sample in a study of chemoradiotherapy in HPV16-positive cancers. TCRdb keeps only in-frame clones here, not all; method: immunoSEQ multiplex PCR. Of around 30,000 clones in the sample, over 80% were seen once. The sequenced sample was blood, obtained from a patient who underwent chemoradiotherapy. The receptors here all came from a human donor with HPV-associated anogenital cancer.

The J gene is TRBJ1-3, the V gene TRBV7-8, with D possibly matching TRBD1 (5 bases). CDR1 and CDR2 (germline): SGHVS, FQNEAQ. Trimming shortened V by 2 bases and J by 0 bases, and 14 bases separated the two germline ends. The CDR3 consists of 17 residues. CDR3 bases: TGTGCCAGCAGCTTATTCCCCGACAGCCACTCTGGAAACACCATATATTTT. As protein: CASSLFPDSHSGNTIYF. Looking up the rest from reference TRBV7-8 and TRBJ1-3 gives the full variable domain: GAGVSQSPRYKVAKRGQDVALRCDPISGHVSLFWYQQALGQGPEFLTYFQNEAQLDKSGLPSDRFFAERPEGSVSTLKIQRTQQEDSAVYLCASSLFPDSHSGNTIYFGEGSWLTVV.

The chain employs TRBV4-1 and TRBJ1-4; TRBD1 matches 9 bases. From germline, CDR1 is MGHRA and CDR2 YSYEKL. Unmatched junction bases numbered 8, after V lost 3 bases and J lost 6 bases. The CDR3 length is 16 residues. The CDR3 DNA reads as TGCGCCAGCAGCCAGCCCGGGACAGGGTGGGATGAAAAACTGTTTTTT. Translating gives CASSQPGTGWDEKLFF.

This chain uses TRBV28 with TRBJ1-5, with D perhaps matching TRBD1 (5 bases). This CDR3 is 13 amino acids long. V was clipped by 6 bases and J by 2 bases, with 8 bases between them. Germline V gene sequence: CDR1 MDHEN, CDR2 SYDVKM. CDR3 nucleotides: TGTGCCAGCAGGGGGGAGGGCAATCAGCCCCAGCATTTT. This gives the protein CASRGEGNQPQHF.

The rearrangement links TRBV10-3 to TRBJ2-5; perhaps D is TRBD1 or TRBD2 (6 bases each). Germline CDR1 is ENHRY and CDR2 is SYGVKD. With 3 bases removed from V and 5 bases from J, the gap between germline ends came to 10 bases. This CDR3 contains 13 residues. The CDR3 DNA reads as TGTGCCATCAGTGATACAGGGAGGGAGACCCAGTACTTC. Translation: CAISDTGRETQYF.

This chain links TRBV29-1 with TRBJ1-2; D is unclear. V lost 4 bases and J lost 8, with 11 bases in between. The V gene's germline CDR1 is SQVTM and CDR2 ANQGSEA. This CDR3 comprises 11 residues. The DNA for the CDR3 is TGCAGCGTTGGGGGATCCTACGGCTACACCTTC. It codes for CSVGGSYGYTF.

J is TRBJ2-5 and V is TRBV18, with TRBD2 matching over 10 bases. Trimming at V came to 2 bases and at J to 5 bases, leaving 11 bases not matched to a gene. The CDR3 has 17 residues. Germline assignment: CDR1 KGHSH and CDR2 LQKENI. This chain's CDR3 is CASSPALAGSIGETQYF. Written as DNA, the CDR3 is TGTGCCAGCTCACCAGCACTAGCGGGAAGTATTGGGGAGACCCAGTACTTC.

This clone has more than one count but fewer than ten. The genes are TRBV2 and TRBJ2-1; D is unclear. This CDR3 is built from 12 residues. Germline values: CDR1 SNHLY, CDR2 FYNNEI. Trimming left V 8 bases short and J 3 bases short, with 8 bases between. CDR3 region: CASLRGYNEQFF. CDR3 coding DNA: TGTGCCAGCCTTCGAGGCTACAATGAGCAGTTCTTC.

The chain joins TRBV7-2 to TRBJ2-3, with 11 bases matching TRBD2. With V trimmed by 3 bases and J by 2 bases, 7 bases remained unmatched. CDR1 SGHTA and CDR2 FQGNSA come from the germline V gene. This CDR3 contains 17 residues. The DNA for the CDR3 is TGTGCCAGCAGCTTGTTAAAGACTAGCGGGGTCACAGATACGCAGTATTTT. Translating gives CASSLLKTSGVTDTQYF.

J is TRBJ2-2 and V is TRBV18, with 7 bases identical to TRBD2. Trimming at V came to 2 bases and at J to 1 base, leaving 4 bases not matched to a gene. Germline V lookup: CDR1 KGHSH, CDR2 LQKENI. The CDR3 is 16 residues long. The CDR3 nucleotides are TGTGCCAGCTCACCATTTGCTAGCGGGAACACCGGGGAGCTGTTTTTT. It yields the protein CASSPFASGNTGELFF.

V usage is TRBV7-9 and J usage is TRBJ2-1; 7 bases line up with TRBD2. The J segment lost 5 bases and the V segment lost 3 bases, leaving 4 bases of the junction unmatched. From germline, CDR1 is SEHNR and CDR2 FQNEAQ (reference sequence). This CDR3 contains 14 residues. The CDR3 DNA follows: TGTGCCAGCAGCTTGGGACTAACCGACAATGAGCAGTTCTTC. Amino acids: CASSLGLTDNEQFF.

The rearrangement uses TRBV6-5 and TRBJ2-5; D not certain. CDR3 length equals 14 residues. Germline V gives CDR1 MNHEY, CDR2 SVGAGI. The V and J ends lost 5 bases and 1 base respectively, with 11 bases between them. The CDR3 DNA reads as TGTGCCAGCAGTCTACAGACTGGCCAAGAGACCCAGTACTTC. Translation: CASSLQTGQETQYF.

The chain joins TRBV10-1 to TRBJ1-1, with D possibly TRBD1 on 6 matching bases. The CDR3 loop spans 14 amino acids. From germline, CDR1 is WNHNN and CDR2 SYGVQD (reference sequence). Trimming stripped 8 bases from V and 1 base from J, with 14 bases between. Here the CDR3 reads CASVKGQPNTEAFF. The DNA of the CDR3 is TGCGCCAGCGTGAAAGGACAGCCGAACACTGAAGCTTTCTTT.

The genes are TRBV7-9 and TRBJ1-6; 9 bases map to TRBD1. Germline loops: CDR1 SEHNR, CDR2 FQNEAQ (reference sequence). This CDR3 is built from 15 residues. After removal of 5 bases from V and 4 bases from J, the junction contained 3 bases not matched to a gene. The CDR3 loop is CASSPGTGYNSPLHF. In nucleotides, the CDR3 is TGTGCCAGCAGCCCGGGGACAGGGTATAATTCACCCCTCCACTTT.

The gene calls are TRBV6-7 and TRBJ1-4; 8 bases match TRBD1. TRBV6-7 is flagged as an ORF with uncertain function. The CDR3 length is 20 residues. V dropped 0 bases and J dropped 5; count of bases not matched to a gene: 17. In DNA form, the CDR3 reads TGTGCCAGCAGTTACTCGTTCGGACAGGGCCTCCTTCTTTTCAATGAAAAACTGTTTTTT. Its protein is CASSYSFGQGLLLFNEKLFF.

The rearrangement links TRBV7-6 to TRBJ1-2; perhaps TRBD1 as D (5 bases). Germline CDR1 SGHVS, CDR2 FNYEAQ. Deletions cut 2 bases from V and 13 bases from J, with 17 bases between. This CDR3 is 13 amino acids long. The chain's CDR3 is CASSLSAGTERTF. CDR3 DNA sequence: TGTGCCAGCAGCTTATCAGCCGGGACGGAGCGCACCTTC.

This clone was observed once. CDR3 in amino acids: CASSYSGVQVTEAFF. The DNA of the CDR3 is TGTGCCAGCAGTTACTCAGGGGTTCAGGTCACTGAAGCTTTCTTT. The gene calls are TRBV6-5 and TRBJ1-1, with TRBD1 as a possible D gene (5 bases). Trimming took off 0 bases at V and 4 bases at J, with 12 bases between the two ends. Looked up from germline, CDR1 is MNHEY and CDR2 is SVGAGI. The CDR3 contains 15 residues.

The CDR3 spells CASSLGQTSNEKLFF. In DNA form, the CDR3 reads TGTGCCAGCAGCCTGGGACAGACTTCTAATGAAAAACTGTTTTTT. The chain is built from TRBV7-2 and TRBJ1-4, with 7 bases matching TRBD1. The CDR3 spans 15 residues. CDR1 is SGHTA, CDR2 FQGNSA, per germline. The junction had 6 bases not matched to a gene; V was cut back by 5 bases and J by 3 bases. The full variable domain, with the rest looked up from reference TRBV7-2 and TRBJ1-4, is GAGVSQSPSNKVTEKGKDVELRCDPISGHTALYWYRQSLGQGLEFLIYFQGNSAPDKSGLPSDRFSAERTGGSVSTLTIQRTQQEDSAVYLCASSLGQTSNEKLFFGSGTQLSVL.

The V call is TRBV6-5, the J call TRBJ2-6; D is uncertain. The CDR3 length is 14 residues. The germline V and J ends were trimmed by 4 bases and 2 bases, with 6 bases remaining between them. CDR1 and CDR2 from the germline V gene are MNHEY and SVGAGI. CDR3 DNA: TGTGCCAGCAGTTTACAAACTGGGGCCAACGTCCTGACTTTC. Residues: CASSLQTGANVLTF.

The sample holds a few counts of this clone. This rearrangement joins TRBV10-2 to TRBJ2-5; 15 bases line up with TRBD2. The ends lost 5 bases at V and 5 bases at J; junction bases unmatched: 6. The CDR3 is 16 residues long. The germline V gene encodes CDR1 WSHSY and CDR2 SAAADI. The CDR3 DNA is TGCGCCAGCAGTAGGACTAGCGGGAGGGCCGCTGAGACCCAGTACTTC. Amino acid sequence: CASSRTSGRAAETQYF.

The genes are TRBV28 and TRBJ2-3; 7 bases match TRBD2. Trimming at V came to 7 bases and at J to 5 bases, leaving 12 bases not matched to a gene. Germline CDR1 MDHEN, CDR2 SYDVKM. This CDR3 is 15 amino acids long. CDR3 sequence: CASTASGAGLDTQYF. The CDR3 bases are TGTGCCAGCACCGCCAGCGGGGCCGGGTTAGATACGCAGTATTTT.

This sequence joins TRBV5-8 and TRBJ1-6; maybe TRBD1 (6 bases). Trimming left V 0 bases short and J 6 bases short, with 7 bases between. The CDR3 runs to 14 residues. Germline CDR1 SGHTS, CDR2 YDEGEE. The CDR3 here is CASSLARGNSPLHF. CDR3 DNA: TGTGCCAGCAGCTTGGCCAGGGGTAATTCACCCCTCCACTTT.

This chain links TRBV7-2 with TRBJ1-6; D gene ambiguous. CDR3 length equals 13 residues. Germline loops: CDR1 SGHTA, CDR2 FQGNSA. V was trimmed by 2 bases and J by 7 bases, leaving 6 bases between them. The CDR3 loop reads CASSLLRNSPLHF. The CDR3 DNA reads TGTGCCAGCAGCTTACTGCGCAATTCACCCCTCCACTTT.

The J gene is TRBJ2-7, the V gene TRBV19; D uncertain. The CDR3 is made up of 13 amino acids. CDR1 LNHDA and CDR2 SQIVND come from the germline V gene (reference sequence). V shed 2 bases and J shed 3 bases, with 8 bases lying between them. CDR3 residues: CASSIYHGYEQYF. The CDR3 bases are TGTGCCAGTAGTATATATCACGGCTACGAGCAGTACTTC.

The genes are TRBV7-9 and TRBJ2-3; 9 nucleotides line up with TRBD1. In germline, CDR1 is SEHNR, CDR2 FQNEAQ (reference sequence). V lost 4 bases and J lost 2; bases outside the gene matches: 4. This CDR3 is built from 15 residues. CDR3 nucleotides: TGTGCCAGCAGCTCCGGGACAGGGTCCACAGATACGCAGTATTTT. Protein product: CASSSGTGSTDTQYF.

The chain employs TRBV5-4 and TRBJ2-3; 12 bases match TRBD2. J was trimmed by 5 bases and V by 5 bases; bases with no gene match: 9. The CDR3 spans 16 residues. CDR1 SGHNT and CDR2 YYREEE come from the germline V gene (reference sequence). The CDR3 here is CASRNRLAGAVDTQYF. CDR3 in DNA: TGTGCCAGCAGAAACCGACTAGCGGGAGCGGTAGATACGCAGTATTTT. Complete variable domain (other parts from reference TRBV5-4 and TRBJ2-3): ETGVTQSPTHLIKTRGQQVTLRCSSQSGHNTVSWYQQALGQGPQFIFQYYREEENGRGNFPPRFSGLQFPNYSSELNVNALELDDSALYLCASRNRLAGAVDTQYFGPGTRLTVL.

This clone was picked up one time. The chain has TRBV4-3 and TRBJ2-5, with a tentative D call TRBD1 (5 bases). Trimming cost V 5 bases and J 4 bases, with 20 bases left between them. The germline CDR1 and CDR2 sequences are LGHNA and YSLEER. CDR3 size: 16 residues. CDR3 coding DNA: TGCGCCAGCAGCAACTATTACGGACAAAAGGGAGAGACCCAGTACTTC. This gives the protein CASSNYYGQKGETQYF.